This is a list of T cell receptor beta chains from one sample in a study of blood T cell repertoires in COVID-19. The data were produced by immunoSEQ multiplex PCR, yet TCRdb's version contains in-frame clones alone and is incomplete. The data contain 70,000 or so clones, around 86% of them seen just once; the ten biggest clones take up approximately 11%. The sample taken for sequencing was peripheral blood. The receptor set was obtained from a woman aged 18-35 years with acute or convalescent COVID-19. Both conserved end residues are part of each CDR3. A D gene is named only where the DNA matches it firmly. Clone size is shown for a subset of rows, as once, few, many or a class of expanded clone.

size,D,J,V,DNA,CDR3
once,.,TRBJ1-1,TRBV2,TGTGCCAGCAGTGACCCGTCTTGGGTGGGGGGTGAAGCTTTCTTT,CASSDPSWVGGEAFF
.,.,TRBJ2-3,TRBV7-9,TGTGCCAGCAGCTTAGTAGCGGTAGATACGCAGTATTTT,CASSLVAVDTQYF
.,TRBD1,TRBJ1-2,TRBV19,TGTGCCAGTAGCAGGGACAGATACTATGGCTACACCTTC,CASSRDRYYGYTF
.,.,TRBJ1-1,TRBV11-3,TGTGCCAGCAGCCGGGACTCGAACACTGAAGCTTTCTTT,CASSRDSNTEAFF
.,TRBD1,TRBJ1-1,TRBV10-1,TGCGCCAGCAGTGAGGACAGGGGAAACACTGAAGCTTTCTTT,CASSEDRGNTEAFF
.,.,TRBJ2-5,TRBV2,TGTGCCAGCAGACATCCGGAGACCCAGTACTTC,CASRHPETQYF
.,TRBD2,TRBJ2-7,TRBV2,TGTGCCAGTCAAAACAGGGGGTCAGGGACTAGCGGGAGCTCCTACGAGCAGTACTTC,CASQNRGSGTSGSSYEQYF
once,TRBD2,TRBJ2-5,TRBV19,TGTGCCAGTAGTCCCTCGGGGGGGCCTAGGGAGACCCAGTACTTC,CASSPSGGPRETQYF
.,.,TRBJ2-7,TRBV7-2,TGTGCCAGCAGCTTAGAGTACGGCGAGCAGTACTTC,CASSLEYGEQYF
.,TRBD1,TRBJ2-7,TRBV10-3,TGTGCCATTGGGACAGTTAACTACGAGCAGTACTTC,CAIGTVNYEQYF
once,.,TRBJ2-2,TRBV6-2/TRBV6-3,TGTGCCAGCAGTTACGCTACCTTCACAGGGTCTTTCGGGGAGCTGTTTTTT,CASSYATFTGSFGELFF
.,TRBD1,TRBJ2-6,TRBV11-3,TGTGCCAGCAGCTTAGACTTAGGACAGGGGTCTACCTCTGGGGCCAACGTCCTGACTTTC,CASSLDLGQGSTSGANVLTF
few,.,TRBJ2-2,TRBV6-5,TGTGCCAGCAGTCGAACAAGCGGGAACACCGGGGAGCTGTTTTTT,CASSRTSGNTGELFF
.,TRBD2,TRBJ2-5,TRBV28,TGTGCCAGCAGCACTTCCTGGGCTAGCGGGGGAGAGACCCAGTACTTC,CASSTSWASGGETQYF
.,TRBD1,TRBJ2-7,TRBV11-2,TGTGCCAGCAGCTTGTACGGGACAGGGGGCTACGAGCAGTACTTC,CASSLYGTGGYEQYF
.,.,TRBJ1-2,TRBV2,TGTGCCAGCAGGCGTACAGGGAATTATGGCTACACCTTC,CASRRTGNYGYTF
few,TRBD2,TRBJ2-3,TRBV30,TGTGCCTGGAGTAGGCGGGAGAGGGATACGCAGTATTTT,CAWSRRERDTQYF
.,TRBD1,TRBJ1-1,TRBV27,TGTGCCAGCAGTCGACAGGGGGTTGGTGAAGCTTTCTTT,CASSRQGVGEAFF
.,TRBD1,TRBJ2-1,TRBV5-1,TGCGCCAGCAGCTTGGAGGGGGCCCCCTATTCCTCCTACAATGAGCAGTTCTTC,CASSLEGAPYSSYNEQFF
.,TRBD1,TRBJ2-2,TRBV15,TGTGCCACCAGCAGACCTCGGGGGACAGGGACCACCGGGGAGCTGTTTTTT,CATSRPRGTGTTGELFF
.,TRBD1,TRBJ1-2,TRBV11-2,TGTGCCAGCAGCCCGACAGGGAACTATGGCTACACCTTC,CASSPTGNYGYTF
.,TRBD2,TRBJ2-1,TRBV7-9,TGTGCCAGCAGCCCCCGCTTAGCGGGCAGGCAGTACAATGAGCAGTTCTTC,CASSPRLAGRQYNEQFF
.,.,TRBJ1-2,TRBV28,TGTGCCAGCAGTTTGGCCGCCTATGGCTACACCTTC,CASSLAAYGYTF
.,.,TRBJ2-1,TRBV6-5,TGTGCCAGCAGTTACTCACTTCGGGGGAGTCACAATGAGCAGTTCTTC,CASSYSLRGSHNEQFF
.,.,TRBJ1-6,TRBV30,TGTGCCTGGAGTCTCAGGACAGACGATTCACCCCTCCACTTT,CAWSLRTDDSPLHF
.,.,TRBJ2-1,TRBV7-9,TGTGCCAGCAGCTTAACGGGACTCGACTTCGTAGAGCAGTTCTTC,CASSLTGLDFVEQFF
few,.,TRBJ1-5,TRBV7-2,TGTGCCAGCAGCTTAGACCTAAATCAGCCCCAGCATTTT,CASSLDLNQPQHF
once,.,TRBJ1-1,TRBV5-1,TGCGCCAGCAGCTTTGGGGAGGGATCGTCGGAAGCTTTCTTT,CASSFGEGSSEAFF
.,TRBD2,TRBJ2-5,TRBV2,TGTGCCAGCGTGGGGGGTCCTCCTAGCGGGGGGACAGAGACCCAGTACTTC,CASVGGPPSGGTETQYF
once,.,TRBJ1-1,TRBV19,TGTGCCAGTAGTATAGGCGGGTTGAGCACTGAAGCTTTCTTT,CASSIGGLSTEAFF
.,TRBD1,TRBJ2-4,TRBV4-1,TGCGCCAGCAGCGCCGGACAGGGTCAAACCAAAAACATTCAGTACTTC,CASSAGQGQTKNIQYF
.,TRBD2,TRBJ2-7,TRBV5-8,TGTGCCAGCAGCTTGGACTCTGGACTAGCATACGAGCAGTACTTC,CASSLDSGLAYEQYF
.,.,TRBJ2-7,TRBV5-6,TGTGCCAGCAGCCAATATGCGGACTACGAGCAGTACTTC,CASSQYADYEQYF
.,.,TRBJ1-1,TRBV30,TGTGCCTGGGGACGCCAGGGGAACACTGAAGCTTTCTTT,CAWGRQGNTEAFF
.,.,TRBJ1-2,TRBV3-1/TRBV3-2,TGTGCCAGCAGCCAAGGACAGACCACTAACTATGGCTACACCTTC,CASSQGQTTNYGYTF
.,TRBD1,TRBJ1-4,TRBV9,TGTGCCAGCAGCGTCGGGACAGGTCTACTCGCAACTAATGAAAAACTGTTTTTT,CASSVGTGLLATNEKLFF
.,.,TRBJ2-7,TRBV28,TGTGCCAGCAGTTTCTCCTTAACAGGGAACTACGAGCAGTACTTC,CASSFSLTGNYEQYF
.,TRBD2,TRBJ2-1,TRBV20-1,TGCAGTGCTAGTCAGGGAGCGACTAGCGGGAAGGTGTCTAACTCCTACAATGAGCAGTTCTTC,CSASQGATSGKVSNSYNEQFF
.,TRBD1,TRBJ1-2,TRBV6-5,TGTGCCAGCAGTCCGGGGACAGGGTTAGGCTATGGCTACACCTTC,CASSPGTGLGYGYTF
.,.,TRBJ1-6,TRBV3-1/TRBV3-2,TGTGCCAGCAGCCAAGTACAGAATAATTCACCCCTCCACTTT,CASSQVQNNSPLHF
.,.,TRBJ2-1,TRBV1,TGCACCAGCAGCCAAGAGGGGCTAGCGGTCAACAATGAGCAGTTCTTC,CTSSQEGLAVNNEQFF